The 28 T cell receptor beta chains in this list originate from one sample, sequenced in a study of blood T cell repertoires in COVID-19. Clones were read by immunoSEQ multiplex PCR, and TCRdb kept only the in-frame ones, dropping some. Of around 360,000 clones in the sample, more than 70% were seen once. Sequencing was performed on peripheral blood. Every receptor here comes from a woman between 25 and 40 years old with COVID-19, enrolled during active disease.

The chain couples TRBV28 to TRBJ1-1, with a weak D call TRBD1 (5 bases). CDR3 length: 13 amino acids. The germline gives CDR1 MDHEN, CDR2 SYDVKM. Trimming shortened V by 10 bases and J by 1 base, and 13 bases separated the two germline ends. CDR3 coding DNA: TGTGCCACTCGCAGGGATTCGAACACTGAAGCTTTCTTT. Translated: CATRRDSNTEAFF.

The chain joins TRBV2 to TRBJ1-1; TRBD1 is a possible D gene (6 bases). The germline CDR1 and CDR2 sequences are SNHLY and FYNNEI. V was trimmed by 6 bases and J by 2 bases, leaving 10 bases between them. The CDR3 length is 13 residues. CDR3 coding DNA: TGTGCCAGCAGGAGGACAGCAAACACTGAAGCTTTCTTT. Translating gives CASRRTANTEAFF.

V gene TRBV7-2 combines with J gene TRBJ1-1; the D gene is possibly TRBD1 (5 bases). The V end was cut by 5 bases, the J end by 1 base, with 17 bases between. CDR3 length equals 16 residues. Germline V gene sequence: CDR1 SGHTA, CDR2 FQGNSA. CDR3 nucleotide sequence: TGTGCCAGCAGCCAGGGACTGGGGAGGGGGAACACTGAAGCTTTCTTT. It codes for CASSQGLGRGNTEAFF. The full variable domain, completed using reference TRBV7-2 and TRBJ1-1, is GAGVSQSPSNKVTEKGKDVELRCDPISGHTALYWYRQSLGQGLEFLIYFQGNSAPDKSGLPSDRFSAERTGGSVSTLTIQRTQQEDSAVYLCASSQGLGRGNTEAFFGQGTRLTVV.

The V gene is TRBV5-6, the J gene TRBJ1-4, with D possibly TRBD1 on 5 matching bases. There are 17 residues in the CDR3. V shed 1 base and J shed 3 bases, with 16 bases lying between them. Germline V gives CDR1 SGHDT, CDR2 YYEEEE. The CDR3 here is CASSLSGGGAANEKLFF. In DNA, the CDR3 is TGTGCCAGCAGCTTGTCCGGGGGAGGGGCAGCTAATGAAAAACTGTTTTTT.

The chain recombines TRBV21-1 with TRBJ1-3; the D call in the table, TRBD1, was not verified against the DNA. TRBV21-1 is termed a pseudogene. The length of the CDR3 is 17 residues. CDR3 in amino acids: CASSKGRQNLSGNTIYF. CDR3 in DNA: TGTGCCAGCAGCAAGGGCAGACAAAACCTCTCTGGAAACACCATATATTTT.

The CDR3 bases are TGTGCCAGCAGCTTAGCTAGCGGGAGGAGTACGCAGTATTTT. Translating it yields CASSLASGRSTQYF. This rearrangement joins TRBV7-8 to TRBJ2-3; 10 bases agree with TRBD2. V lost 0 bases and J lost 8; bases outside the gene matches: 2. This CDR3 has 14 residues. Looked up from germline, CDR1 is SGHVS and CDR2 is FQNEAQ.

This clone was detected a few times. The rearrangement joins TRBV7-2 to TRBJ1-5, with 9 bases aligning to TRBD1. The CDR3 contains 17 residues. After removal of 1 base from V and 4 bases from J, the junction contained 8 bases not matched to a gene. Germline CDR1 reads SGHTA; CDR2 reads FQGNSA. Here the CDR3 reads CASSLGGWDRVNQPQHF. The CDR3 DNA sequence: TGTGCCAGCAGCTTAGGGGGCTGGGACAGGGTTAATCAGCCCCAGCATTTT.

The V and J genes are TRBV2 and TRBJ2-7; 8 bases line up with TRBD2. Trimming at V came to 8 bases and at J to 6 bases, leaving 15 bases not matched to a gene. Germline V lookup: CDR1 SNHLY, CDR2 FYNNEI. This CDR3 is 15 amino acids long. The CDR3 loop is CASDDPQRELGEQYF. The CDR3 DNA sequence: TGTGCCAGCGACGATCCTCAGCGGGAGTTGGGCGAGCAGTACTTC.

Concerning this clone: A read error may account for a junction end that differs from germline. The chain joins TRBV7-7 to TRBJ2-5, with 11 bases matching TRBD1. This CDR3 spans 16 amino acids. Germline CDR1 reads SSHAT; CDR2 reads FNYEAQ (reference sequence). CDR3 sequence reads: CASSPIGQGAAETQYF. CDR3 nucleotides: TGTGCTAGCAGTCCAATAGGACAGGGGGCCGCAGAGACCCAGTACTTC. The full variable domain, its missing parts supplied by reference TRBV7-7 and TRBJ2-5, is GAGVSQSPRYKVTKRGQDVTLRCDPISSHATLYWYQQALGQGPEFLTYFNYEAQPDKSGLPSDRFSAERPEGSISTLTIQRTEQRDSAMYRCASSPIGQGAAETQYFGPGTRLLVL.

Only a few counts were recorded for this clone. The chain couples TRBV19 to TRBJ1-1; 7 bases match TRBD1. The trim removed 4 bases at V and 11 bases at J, leaving 13 bases unmatched. Germline CDR1 is LNHDA and CDR2 is SQIVND (reference sequence). This CDR3 has 14 residues. The CDR3 bases are TGTGCCAGTAGTAGTGACAGGGAGACGTCGTTGGCTTTCTTT. Translation gives CASSSDRETSLAFF.

The CDR3 nucleotides are TGTGCCAGCAGTGAAGTCGTTGAAAAACTGTTTTTT. This translates into CASSEVVEKLFF. This chain links TRBV2 with TRBJ1-4; unclear D gene. V lost 1 base and J 7 bases, leaving 4 bases between the germline ends. This CDR3 comprises 12 residues. Germline-derived CDR1 and CDR2 are SNHLY and FYNNEI.

The V call is TRBV3-1 (or the pseudogene TRBV3-2), the J call TRBJ2-7, with 7 bases identical to TRBD1. The V and J ends lost 1 base and 1 base, in that order; junction bases with no gene match: 4. Germline values: CDR1 LGHDT, CDR2 YNNKEL (reference sequence). CDR3 length equals 15 residues. The CDR3 sequence: CASSQGPQGSYEQYF. The DNA of the CDR3 is TGTGCCAGCAGCCAAGGCCCACAGGGGTCCTACGAGCAGTACTTC.

This clone showed up many times. This chain uses TRBV4-3 with TRBJ2-1; 7 bases agree with TRBD2. V lost 2 bases, J lost 10 bases, and 8 bases stayed unmatched. This CDR3 has 14 amino acids. Germline-derived CDR1 and CDR2 are LGHNA and YSLEER. CDR3 region: CASSQSGGGVEQFF. The CDR3 DNA is TGCGCCAGCAGCCAAAGTGGGGGGGGTGTCGAGCAGTTCTTC.

This clone was observed a single time. The rearrangement links TRBV4-1 to TRBJ2-7; TRBD1 agrees at 9 bases. The ends lost 0 bases at V and 6 bases at J; junction bases unmatched: 3. Germline V gene sequence: CDR1 MGHRA, CDR2 YSYEKL. CDR3 length equals 14 residues. The CDR3 loop reads CASSQEQGAAEQYF. For the CDR3, the DNA is TGCGCCAGCAGCCAAGAACAGGGGGCAGCCGAGCAGTACTTC.

This sequence joins TRBV9 and TRBJ1-3; D call uncertain. This CDR3 has 16 amino acids. Between the trimmed V and J ends, which lost 0 bases and 0 bases, there was a span of 10 bases. In germline, CDR1 is SGDLS, CDR2 YYNGEE. Here the CDR3 DNA reads TGTGCCAGCAGCGTAGGAGGCACCAGCTCTGGAAACACCATATATTTT. Its protein is CASSVGGTSSGNTIYF.

This sequence joins TRBV5-4 and TRBJ1-1; D is unresolved. Trimming shortened V by 4 bases and J by 1 base, and 14 bases separated the two germline ends. CDR3 length equals 15 residues. Germline V gene sequence: CDR1 SGHNT, CDR2 YYREEE (reference sequence). This CDR3 reads CASSLKIPSNTEAFF. The CDR3 DNA follows: TGTGCCAGCAGCCTAAAGATCCCCTCGAACACTGAAGCTTTCTTT.

This chain links TRBV5-4 with TRBJ2-7; D uncertain. V lost 4 bases and J lost 3, with 11 bases in between. CDR1 and CDR2 from the germline V gene are SGHNT and YYREEE (reference sequence). CDR3 length equals 13 residues. CDR3 sequence (DNA): TGTGCCAGCAGCAAAACTCCCCTCTACGAGCAGTACTTC. Translated: CASSKTPLYEQYF.

V usage is TRBV6-1 and J usage is TRBJ2-1; tentatively, D is TRBD2 (7 bases). The CDR3 has 15 residues. The V end lost 2 bases, the J end lost 6 bases, and 14 bases lay between the germline ends. Germline CDR1 reads MNHNS; CDR2 reads SASEGT. The CDR3: CASSERGRASNEQFF. CDR3 nucleotides: TGTGCCAGCAGTGAAAGGGGGAGGGCCTCCAATGAGCAGTTCTTC.

The J gene is TRBJ1-3, the V gene TRBV28, with D unclear. Trimming left V 10 bases short and J 2 bases short, with 12 bases between. Germline values: CDR1 MDHEN, CDR2 SYDVKM. This CDR3 contains 13 residues. CDR3 sequence reads: CATATQPGNTIYF. As DNA, the CDR3 is TGTGCCACCGCGACACAACCTGGAAACACCATATATTTT.

The V gene is TRBV19, the J gene TRBJ2-1; the match to TRBD2 covers 13 bases. V trimming: 4 bases; J trimming: 4 bases; junction bases outside the gene matches: 4. The CDR3 has 16 amino acids. The V gene's germline CDR1 is LNHDA and CDR2 SQIVND (reference sequence). CDR3 DNA: TGTGCCAGTAGTAGAGGGACTAGCGGGGTTTACAATGAGCAGTTCTTC. Translating gives CASSRGTSGVYNEQFF. The variable domain in full, completed from reference TRBV19 and TRBJ2-1, reads DGGITQSPKYLFRKEGQNVTLSCEQNLNHDAMYWYRQDPGQGLRLIYYSQIVNDFQKGDIAEGYSVSREKKESFPLTVTSAQKNPTAFYLCASSRGTSGVYNEQFFGPGTRLTVL.

The chain uses TRBV6-2 or TRBV6-3 and TRBJ2-7, with D unclear. Trimming cost V 2 bases and J 7 bases, with 6 bases left between them. CDR3 size: 11 residues. Germline V gene lookup returns CDR1 MNHEY and CDR2 SVGEGT. CDR3 bases: TGTGCCAGCAGTTACCTAGGAGAGCAGTACTTC. Protein product: CASSYLGEQYF.

The genes are TRBV5-1 and TRBJ2-5; 7 bases line up with TRBD1. This CDR3 is built from 15 residues. The germline V gene encodes CDR1 SGHRS and CDR2 YFSETQ. Germline trimming cut 4 bases from V and 5 bases from J; bases unmatched to any gene: 11. The chain's CDR3 is CASSQPDRFGETQYF. The CDR3 bases are TGCGCCAGCAGCCAACCGGACAGGTTTGGGGAGACCCAGTACTTC.

V is TRBV9 and J is TRBJ2-7; TRBD1 matches at 9 bases. The CDR3 covers 14 residues. CDR1 and CDR2 from the germline V gene are SGDLS and YYNGEE. With 3 bases clipped from V and 5 bases from J, the junction kept 6 bases outside the gene matches. CDR3 sequence: CASSAGTGRNEQYF. For the CDR3, the DNA is TGTGCCAGCAGCGCGGGGACAGGGAGGAACGAGCAGTACTTC.

Here the CDR3 reads CASSPAGQGDRPQHF. DNA of the CDR3: TGTGCCAGCAGCCCAGCGGGGCAGGGTGATCGGCCCCAGCATTTT. The chain carries TRBV3-1 (or the pseudogene TRBV3-2) and TRBJ1-5, with a possible D match to TRBD1 (5 bases). Germline V gene sequence: CDR1 LGHDT, CDR2 YNNKEL (reference sequence). Trimming took off 4 bases at V and 9 bases at J, with 19 bases between the two ends. The CDR3 covers 15 residues.

The chain carries TRBV29-1 and TRBJ2-7, with 8 bases fitting TRBD1. Germline lookup yields CDR1 SQVTM and CDR2 ANQGSEA. The CDR3 totals 13 residues. V lost 4 bases and J lost 5; bases outside the gene matches: 7. CDR3 region: CSVGYRGSHEQYF. For the CDR3, the DNA is TGCAGCGTTGGCTACAGGGGGTCCCACGAGCAGTACTTC.

The chain joins TRBV29-1 to TRBJ2-1; 8 bases are shared with TRBD2. This CDR3 contains 14 residues. Per the germline V gene, CDR1 is SQVTM and CDR2 is ANQGSEA. V was pared by 6 bases and J by 2 bases, with 6 bases of the junction left unmatched. CDR3 bases: TGCAGCGTCACGGGAGGGCCCGCCTACAATGAGCAGTTCTTC. It encodes CSVTGGPAYNEQFF.

The CDR3 protein is CATSRRYRETGTDTQYF. CDR3 coding DNA: TGTGCCACCAGCAGAAGGTACAGGGAAACGGGTACAGATACGCAGTATTTT. The chain joins TRBV15 to TRBJ2-3; the D gene is possibly TRBD1 (6 bases). The CDR3 is 17 amino acids. The V gene lost 2 bases and the J gene lost 3 bases, with 18 bases spanning the gap. Germline V gene sequence: CDR1 LNHNV, CDR2 YYDKDF (reference sequence). Complete variable domain (other parts from reference TRBV15 and TRBJ2-3): DAMVIQNPRYQVTQFGKPVTLSCSQTLNHNVMYWYQQKSSQAPKLLFHYYDKDFNNEADTPDNFQSRRPNTSFCFLDIRSPGLGDTAMYLCATSRRYRETGTDTQYFGPGTRLTVL.

The CDR3 DNA follows: TGTGCCAGCAGCTTAGTGGCGCTGGCGGGCGATGAGCAGTTCTTC. Amino acids: CASSLVALAGDEQFF. The rearrangement uses TRBV7-9 and TRBJ2-1, with a weak D call TRBD2 (5 bases). Germline V lookup: CDR1 SEHNR, CDR2 FQNEAQ (reference sequence). This CDR3 contains 15 residues. Between the trimmed V and J ends, which lost 1 base and 8 bases, there was a span of 15 bases. Based on the CDR3 plus reference TRBV7-9 and TRBJ2-1, the full variable domain is DTGVSQNPRHKITKRGQNVTFRCDPISEHNRLYWYRQTLGQGPEFLTYFQNEAQLEKSRLLSDRFSAERPKGSFSTLEIQRTEQGDSAMYLCASSLVALAGDEQFFGPGTRLTVL.